This TCR beta chain derives from a study of blood T cell repertoires in COVID-19. Assay: immunoSEQ multiplex PCR; the TCRdb copy retains only in-frame clones and omits some. There are 200,000 to 250,000 clones in the sample; under 90% occur only once, and approximately 4.9% lies in the top ten. The CDR3 runs 13 residues. The J segment lost 6 bases and the V segment lost 1 base, leaving 2 bases of the junction unmatched. Germline V gene sequence: CDR1 SGHTA, CDR2 FQGNSA. This receptor was obtained from a woman aged 50 to 60 who had been exposed to COVID-19. The source material was PBMCs or T cells enriched from blood (not recorded which). This chain connects TRBV7-2 to TRBJ1-1; 7 bases agree with TRBD1. The DNA for the CDR3 is TGTGCCAGCAGCTTAGACAGGGGATCTGAAGCTTTCTTT. Amino acids: CASSLDRGSEAFF.